The sequence of this T cell receptor (beta chain) was determined in a study of neurological immune-mediated disorders. Study findings and constraints: Expanded clones shared no CDR3 amino acid sequences across subjects, suggesting private repertoires in all groups. When the repertoires were sorted by phylogenetic grouping, those of 18 of 34 multiple sclerosis patients ended up in one related-CDR3 cluster, a possible signature. The multiple sclerosis repertoire cluster had no clinical or MRI feature associated with it.

CDR1 and CDR2 (germline): DFQATT, SNEGSKA (reference sequence). This CDR3 spans 16 amino acids. Trimming removed 5 bases at V and 1 base at J, with 19 bases between. A single record per CDR3 protein comes from TCRdb applying MiXCR to the 5' RACE reads. The sample shows under 90,000 distinct CDR3 sequences, under 4.5% of them seen only once. This clonotype was recorded many times. Its antigen is not known. The unsorted libraries were prepared from 2 million PBMCs (stored at -80 C). This clonotype originated in a woman between 45 and 60 years old with multiple sclerosis. The genes are TRBV20-1 and TRBJ2-3; TRBD2 is a possible D gene (6 bases). The sequenced material came from PBMCs. CDR3 nucleotides: TGCAGTGCTCACCCCCGGGGCGGGGTGGGCACAGATACGCAGTATTTT. Protein sequence: CSAHPRGGVGTDTQYF.